This T cell receptor (beta chain) was observed in a study of long-term antiretroviral therapy in people with HIV. This clone occurred once. Treatment locations for all participants with HIV were in the United States. The assay used was immunoSEQ (version v3.0), run at survey level. Produced via immunoSEQ multiplex PCR; TCRdb's table is partial and in-frame only. The top ten hold approximately 3% of the sample, which has nearly 50,000 clones, 84% seen once. This CDR3 has 14 residues. Trimming pared 2 bases from V and 0 bases from J, leaving 8 bases between. Germline V gene sequence: CDR1 MNHNY, CDR2 SVGAGI (reference sequence).

The chain is built from TRBV6-6 and TRBJ2-7; D ambiguous. Sequences were derived from unsorted PBMCs, sampled 0.8 years after starting antiretroviral therapy. The TCR was taken from a woman younger than 35 with HIV. For the CDR3, the DNA is TGTGCCAGCAGTTACCTCGGTCCCTCCTACGAGCAGTACTTC. Its translation is CASSYLGPSYEQYF.